There are many counts of the clone carrying this T cell receptor (beta chain). RNA transcripts were the source from which TCR beta CDR3 regions were amplified. RT-PCR in the first round used HTBI primers; a second-round multiplex PCR followed. TCRdb used MiXCR to reprocess the multiplex PCR reads, holding one entry per CDR3 protein. The profile shows about 410,000 distinct CDR3 sequences, 15% to 20% of them singletons. This record belongs to a study of Graves' ophthalmopathy and Graves' hyperthyroidism. The study enrolled ophthalmopathy donors with moderate-to-severe activity, CAS ≥3, NOSPECS ≥4 and duration under 3 months. No donor had other autoimmune disease, uncontrolled infection, pregnancy or lactation. The CDR3 runs to 14 residues. Per the germline V gene, CDR1 is DFQATT and CDR2 is SNEGSKA (reference sequence). After removal of 5 bases from V and 3 bases from J, the junction contained 6 bases not matched to a gene.

Sequences were obtained from peripheral blood. The sequence derives from a woman under 30 with Graves' ophthalmopathy. The rearrangement joins TRBV20-1 to TRBJ2-4; 8 bases fit TRBD1. DNA of the CDR3: TGCAGTGCTTACAGGGGGGATGGCAAAAACATTCAGTACTTC. This codes for CSAYRGDGKNIQYF.